This T cell receptor beta chain was recovered during a study of response to subunit inactivated influenza vaccine. The CDR3 covers 15 residues. CDR1 GTSNPN and CDR2 SVGIG come from the germline V gene (reference sequence). With 4 bases clipped from V and 5 bases from J, the junction kept 9 bases outside the gene matches. Study-level findings and limits: The authors offered the suggestion that each seasonal influenza vaccination recruits few new T cells.

One entry per CDR3 protein, called by TCRdb with MiXCR from the RT-PCR reads. The sample yields around 520,000 distinct CDR3 sequences, roughly 25% seen once. Comments on this clonotype: The antigen is undetermined.

The sample consisted of CD4+ T cells sorted from PBMCs, taken roughly 5 days after vaccination. The TCR originated in a man between 45 and 60 years old who received an inactivated influenza vaccine. V usage is TRBV30 and J usage is TRBJ2-2; 8 nucleotides agree with TRBD2. The DNA for the CDR3 is TGTGCCTGGAATCTGAACGGGGGGGCGACCGGGGAGCTGTTTTTT. It codes for CAWNLNGGATGELFF.